These 3 T cell receptor beta chains were sequenced from one sample in a study of T cells in tuberculosis. This table comes from immunoSEQ multiplex PCR, and its TCRdb copy is limited to in-frame clones, with some not included. The data show 30,000 to 40,000 clones, roughly nine tenths seen once. Sample: PBMCs. The receptors derive from a donor aged 10-30 years with latent tuberculosis or without tuberculosis infection.

The gene calls are TRBV4-3 and TRBJ1-4; TRBD1 matches 9 bases. This CDR3 is built from 15 residues. Germline V gene data show CDR1 as LGHNA and CDR2 as YSLEER. After removal of 6 bases from V and 5 bases from J, the junction contained 7 bases not matched to a gene. The CDR3 bases are TGCGCCAGCAGTCGGACCGGGACAGGGAATGAAAAACTGTTTTTT. Residues: CASSRTGTGNEKLFF.

The CDR3 DNA is TGCGCCAGCAGCTTGAGTACAGTCTCCTACTACAATGAGCAGTTCTTC. It translates to CASSLSTVSYYNEQFF. The genes are TRBV5-1 and TRBJ2-1; no reliable D call. The CDR3 length is 16 residues. Trimming removed 1 base at V and 3 bases at J, with 14 bases between. Germline V CDR1 and CDR2: SGHRS, YFSETQ. Filled out from reference TRBV5-1 and TRBJ2-1, the complete variable domain reads KAGVTQTPRYLIKTRGQQVTLSCSPISGHRSVSWYQQTPGQGLQFLFEYFSETQRNKGNFPGRFSGRQFSNSRSEMNVSTLELGDSALYLCASSLSTVSYYNEQFFGPGTRLTVL.

V usage is TRBV25-1 and J usage is TRBJ2-7; the match to TRBD2 covers 9 bases. The CDR3 loop spans 13 amino acids. Germline CDR1 MGHDK, CDR2 SYGVNS. Trimming took 10 bases from V and 2 from J; bases not matched to a gene: 6. The CDR3 DNA sequence: TGTGCCACTAGCGGGGATACTACCTACGAGCAGTACTTC. Residues: CATSGDTTYEQYF.